This T cell receptor (beta chain) comes out of a study of OX40 agonist ivuxolimab in advanced cancers. Across the study: The patients' treatment was ivuxolimab, an agonistic anti-OX40 (CD134) antibody. Intravenous ivuxolimab was administered to patients every 2 weeks at 0.01 to 10 mg/kg.

Turning to this clone: Its specificity is not known.

Findings and caveats of the study: Circulating CD4+ and CD8+ T cells showed clonal expansion by week 6 at 0.1 to 3.0 mg/kg. The study found among the lowest clonal expansion in partial responders at 0.1-3.0 mg/kg.

Clones were sequenced by immunoSEQ multiplex PCR, and TCRdb holds only the in-frame ones, with some missing. Among 34,000 or so clones listed, 81% were seen once. The CDR3 extends over 16 amino acids. Germline CDR1 and CDR2: LNHDA and SQIVND (reference sequence). Trimming left V 4 bases short and J 13 bases short, with 26 bases between. This sequence originates from an adult with an advanced solid tumor such as melanoma, head and neck, liver or kidney cancer. The source was CD4+ or CD8+ T cells sorted from blood, collected in a trial of the OX40 agonist ivuxolimab. J is TRBJ2-1 and V is TRBV19, with a tentative D call TRBD1 (6 bases). The CDR3 region has the DNA TGTGCCAGTAGTAGCACAGGGAAGTGGGGCCTGGACAATCAGTTCTTC. This encodes CASSSTGKWGLDNQFF.